A selection of T cell receptor beta chains follows, all from one sample in a study of cytomegalovirus exposure and HLA in healthy donors. The method was immunoSEQ multiplex PCR; TCRdb's version includes in-frame clones alone and lacks a portion of them. The profile shows 210,000 or so clones, around 85% of them singletons. The sample consisted of PBMCs. The receptors come from a human donor in good health. Each CDR3 is given with its conserved first and last residue. The order of the fields is CDR3 length, V gene, clone size, D gene, J gene, CDR3 DNA, CDR3 protein. A D gene is named only where the DNA matches it firmly. Size is stated for part of the rows, as once, few or many counts, or as a class when the clone is expanded.

12	TRBV29-1	-	-	TRBJ2-7	TGCAGCGTTGCATCCAGGGCCTACGAGCAGTACTTC	CSVASRAYEQYF
14	TRBV18	few	TRBD1	TRBJ2-7	TGTGCCAGCTCACCAGGGACAGGAGGAAGCGAGCAGTACTTC	CASSPGTGGSEQYF
15	TRBV11-2	-	TRBD1	TRBJ1-1	TGTGCCAGCAGCCTTTCTTACAGGGGGAGGACTGAAGCTTTCTTT	CASSLSYRGRTEAFF
16	TRBV9	few	-	TRBJ1-2	TGTGCCAGCACGGGGGGCCGGACCTTAGGAGACTATGGCTACACCTTC	CASTGGRTLGDYGYTF
15	TRBV2	-	TRBD1	TRBJ2-2	TGTGCCAGCAGGAGGACAGGGGGCGACACCGGGGAGCTGTTTTTT	CASRRTGGDTGELFF
15	TRBV28	-	-	TRBJ2-2	TGTGCCAGCAGTATAATAAGGACAAACACCGGGGAGCTGTTTTTT	CASSIIRTNTGELFF
16	TRBV7-3	-	-	TRBJ2-7	TGTGCCAGCAGCTTAACAATGGAGGGAAGCTCCTACGAGCAGTACTTC	CASSLTMEGSSYEQYF
17	TRBV6-4	-	-	TRBJ1-1	TGTGCCAGCAGTGACACTAAACAGGGTGGGGCGGGGGCTGAAGCTTTCTTT	CASSDTKQGGAGAEAFF
15	TRBV5-4	-	TRBD2	TRBJ2-7	TGTGCCAGCAGCTCCTTAGCGGGAGGGCACTACGAGCAGTACTTC	CASSSLAGGHYEQYF
19	TRBV6-7	-	TRBD1	TRBJ1-2	TGTGCCAGCAGTTACTCGATACTCGACCGGGACAGGGATAACTATGGCTACACCTTC	CASSYSILDRDRDNYGYTF
14	TRBV5-6	-	-	TRBJ1-5	TGTGCCAGCAGCTCGGTATCCGTTTTCCAGCCCCAGCATTTT	CASSSVSVFQPQHF
17	TRBV27	-	TRBD1	TRBJ1-4	TGTGCCAGCAGTTTGGGACAGGGGGCACCAACTAATGAAAAACTGTTTTTT	CASSLGQGAPTNEKLFF
15	TRBV5-4	-	-	TRBJ2-3	TGTGCCAGCAGCTTCCGTGGGAGGACCACAGATACGCAGTATTTT	CASSFRGRTTDTQYF
15	TRBV28	-	-	TRBJ1-4	TGTGCCAGCCTCTCGGCGGCAGGGGTCGGTGAAAAACTGTTTTTT	CASLSAAGVGEKLFF
15	TRBV9	-	TRBD2	TRBJ2-2	TGTGCCAGTACTGCGGGGGGTACGAACACCGGGGAGCTGTTTTTT	CASTAGGTNTGELFF
13	TRBV5-4	-	TRBD2	TRBJ2-5	TGTGCCAGCGGTCAGCGGGACGCGGAGACCCAGTACTTC	CASGQRDAETQYF
14	TRBV4-2	few	-	TRBJ2-1	TGTGCCAGCAGCCAAGATCAGCTGGGGACTGATCGGTTCTTC	CASSQDQLGTDRFF
16	TRBV28	-	TRBD2	TRBJ2-1	TGTGCCAGCAGTGGACTAGCGGTTAGCTCCTACAATGAGCAGTTCTTC	CASSGLAVSSYNEQFF
15	TRBV6-5	few	-	TRBJ2-1	TGTGCCAGCAGTTACCGCGGCTCCTCCTACAATGAGCAGTTCTTC	CASSYRGSSYNEQFF
15	TRBV30	-	-	TRBJ2-3	TGTGCCTGGAGTGAGGGGGGGATGAGCACAGATACGCAGTATTTT	CAWSEGGMSTDTQYF
17	TRBV28	-	TRBD2	TRBJ2-3	TGTGCCAGCAGTGGGATAATGGGGCGGGAGGGCCAAGATACGCAGTATTTT	CASSGIMGREGQDTQYF
12	TRBV10-3	few	-	TRBJ1-2	TGTGCCATCAGTGCAGTAAACTATGGCTACACCTTC	CAISAVNYGYTF
13	TRBV6-5	-	TRBD1	TRBJ2-7	TGTGCCAGCAGCCCGACAGGGGTTTACGAGCAGTACTTC	CASSPTGVYEQYF
16	TRBV7-9	-	TRBD2	TRBJ2-1	TGTGCCAGCAGCCAAAGCGGGAGTGTAAAGGGCAATGAGCAGTTCTTC	CASSQSGSVKGNEQFF
13	TRBV7-9	-	TRBD2	TRBJ2-4	TGTGCCAGCAGTATTAGCGGGAGAAACATTCAGTACTTC	CASSISGRNIQYF
12	TRBV2	-	TRBD2	TRBJ2-5	TGTGCCAGCTCTAGCGGGCAAGAGACCCAGTACTTC	CASSSGQETQYF
16	TRBV9	-	TRBD1	TRBJ2-4	TGTGCCAGCAGCGTAGAGGACAGGAAAGCCAAAAACATTCAGTACTTC	CASSVEDRKAKNIQYF
17	TRBV9	-	TRBD2	TRBJ2-1	TGTGCCAGCAGCGTAGCTACGACTAGCGGGGGGTACAATGAGCAGTTCTTC	CASSVATTSGGYNEQFF
14	TRBV5-1	few	-	TRBJ2-7	TGCGCCAGCAGCTTGGTCGGCGGGGCAGTCGAGCAGTACTTC	CASSLVGGAVEQYF
15	TRBV28	once	TRBD1	TRBJ1-4	TGTGCCAGCAGTTGGGGACAGGGCTCTAATGAAAAACTGTTTTTT	CASSWGQGSNEKLFF
15	TRBV9	-	-	TRBJ2-5	TGTGCCAGCAGCCTGGGAGACCTATACCAAGAGACCCAGTACTTC	CASSLGDLYQETQYF
15	TRBV9	-	-	TRBJ1-2	TGTGCCAGCAGCGTAGGCAGGGTTGATAACTATGGCTACACCTTC	CASSVGRVDNYGYTF
14	TRBV6-6	-	-	TRBJ1-2	TGTGCCAGCAGACCCGGAGGAGTGAACTATGGCTACACCTTC	CASRPGGVNYGYTF
13	TRBV5-1	-	-	TRBJ2-7	TGCGCCAGCAGTTTCGACACCCCCTACGAGCAGTACTTC	CASSFDTPYEQYF
15	TRBV27	-	-	TRBJ1-6	TGTGCCACCAGCCGGGACTCAACGGGTAATTCACCCCTCCACTTT	CATSRDSTGNSPLHF
15	TRBV6-6	-	TRBD1	TRBJ1-2	TGTGCCAGCAGACCCGGACAGGGGGTCAACTATGGCTACACCTTC	CASRPGQGVNYGYTF
13	TRBV29-1	-	TRBD2	TRBJ2-1	TGCAGCGTTCGGACTAGCGGCGGGAGTGAGCAGTTCTTC	CSVRTSGGSEQFF
13	TRBV19	-	-	TRBJ1-1	TGTGCCAGTAGCCCCACGGGGATGACTGAAGCTTTCTTT	CASSPTGMTEAFF
17	TRBV10-3	-	TRBD2	TRBJ2-3	TGTGCCATCAGTGGACCAGCGGGAGGGCCCGAAGAAGATACGCAGTATTTT	CAISGPAGGPEEDTQYF
15	TRBV2	-	-	TRBJ1-4	TGTGCCAGCAGTGAAGACGGGGGGGCTAGGGAAAAACTGTTTTTT	CASSEDGGAREKLFF
12	TRBV6-5	-	-	TRBJ2-2	TGTGCCAGCAGTCCCCCAACCGGGGAGCTGTTTTTT	CASSPPTGELFF
21	TRBV19	-	TRBD1	TRBJ2-3	TGTGCCAGTAGTATAGTACTCGGGACAGGTTTCCCGTCCCGTAGCACAGATACGCAGTATTTT	CASSIVLGTGFPSRSTDTQYF
17	TRBV21-1	-	-	TRBJ1-2	TGTGCCAGCAGCAAAGTAGACAGGATCGTCCCTCCTGGTGGCTACACCTTC	CASSKVDRIVPPGGYTF
12	TRBV29-1	-	TRBD2	TRBJ2-5	TGCAGCGTTGGAGCGGGGCAAGAGACCCAGTACTTC	CSVGAGQETQYF
18	TRBV10-3	once	TRBD2	TRBJ2-5	TGTGCCATCAGCGATGGGATGACTAGCGGGAGAGGCGGTGAGACCCAGTACTTC	CAISDGMTSGRGGETQYF
15	TRBV4-3	-	-	TRBJ2-5	TGCGCCAGCAGCCAAGATTTTGTAGGGGTGGAGACCCAGTACTTC	CASSQDFVGVETQYF
15	TRBV4-1	-	-	TRBJ1-2	TGCGCCAGCAGCCAAGATATGGAGACAGCCTGGGGCTACACCTTC	CASSQDMETAWGYTF
14	TRBV6-5	-	-	TRBJ1-1	TGTGCCAGCAGTGAAGATGGGGGCAAGGGCGAAGCTTTCTTT	CASSEDGGKGEAFF
15	TRBV19	-	TRBD2	TRBJ2-3	TGTGCCAGTAGTAAACTAGCGGGAGATGCAGATACGCAGTATTTT	CASSKLAGDADTQYF
17	TRBV18	-	TRBD1	TRBJ2-3	TGTGCCAGCTCACCAAGGGGACAGACAATTAGCACAGATACGCAGTATTTT	CASSPRGQTISTDTQYF
21	TRBV19	-	TRBD1	TRBJ1-5	TGTGCCAGTAGTATAGGGGTCCCGGACAGGGGGCGGTTTTCGGGCAATCAGCCCCAGCATTTT	CASSIGVPDRGRFSGNQPQHF
15	TRBV19	-	-	TRBJ2-7	TGTGCCAGTAGTATCGGGAGGGGGCTGTCCTACGAGCAGTACTTC	CASSIGRGLSYEQYF
13	TRBV19	-	TRBD1	TRBJ2-3	TGTGCCAGTTCCTCACAGGGGGCAGATACGCAGTATTTT	CASSSQGADTQYF
17	TRBV2	-	TRBD2	TRBJ2-7	TGTGCCAGCAGTGGAGCGGGACGCACTAGCCCCCACTACGAGCAGTACTTC	CASSGAGRTSPHYEQYF
15	TRBV5-1	few	TRBD1	TRBJ1-1	TGCGCCAGCAGCGTCCGACAGGGGGCGGACACTGAAGCTTTCTTT	CASSVRQGADTEAFF